Detailed here is one T cell receptor (beta chain). The data derive from a study of technical replicates of blood from a handful of donors. This CDR3 has 11 residues. V was shortened by 5 bases and J by 2 bases, with 3 bases between the two germline ends. Germline V gene data show CDR1 as SGHVS and CDR2 as FNYEAQ. Sequencing used immunoSEQ multiplex PCR; TCRdb keeps in-frame clones, though not all of them. The repertoire has over 55,000 clones, just under 97% of them found once; the top ten carry over 0.2%. Sequencing used T cells isolated from PBMCs. The receptor was derived from a human donor in good health. The chain couples TRBV7-6 to TRBJ2-5; no definite D call. The chain's CDR3 is CASSLQETQYF. The DNA of the CDR3 is TGTGCCAGCAGCCTTCAAGAGACCCAGTACTTC.